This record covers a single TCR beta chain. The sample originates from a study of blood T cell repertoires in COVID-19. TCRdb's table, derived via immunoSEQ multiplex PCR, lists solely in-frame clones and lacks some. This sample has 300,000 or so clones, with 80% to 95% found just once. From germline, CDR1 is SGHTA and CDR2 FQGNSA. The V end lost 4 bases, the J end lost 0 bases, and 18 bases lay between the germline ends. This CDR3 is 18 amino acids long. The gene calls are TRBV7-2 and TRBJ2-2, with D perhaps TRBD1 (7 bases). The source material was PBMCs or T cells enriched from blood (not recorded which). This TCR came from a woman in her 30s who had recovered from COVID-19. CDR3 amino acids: CASSSPAGGSANTGELFF. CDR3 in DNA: TGTGCCAGCAGCTCCCCAGCAGGGGGGAGCGCGAACACCGGGGAGCTGTTTTTT.